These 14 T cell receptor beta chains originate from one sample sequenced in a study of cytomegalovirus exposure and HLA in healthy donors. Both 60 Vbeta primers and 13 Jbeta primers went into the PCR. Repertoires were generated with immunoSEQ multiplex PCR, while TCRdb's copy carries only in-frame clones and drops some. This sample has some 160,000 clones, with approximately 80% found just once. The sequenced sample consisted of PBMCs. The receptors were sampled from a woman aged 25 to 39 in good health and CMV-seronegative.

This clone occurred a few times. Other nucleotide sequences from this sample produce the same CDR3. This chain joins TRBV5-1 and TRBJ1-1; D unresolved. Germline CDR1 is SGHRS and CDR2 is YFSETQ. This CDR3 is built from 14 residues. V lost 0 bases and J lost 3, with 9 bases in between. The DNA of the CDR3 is TGCGCCAGCAGCTTGGCCAGGAGGGACACTGAAGCTTTCTTT. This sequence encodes CASSLARRDTEAFF.

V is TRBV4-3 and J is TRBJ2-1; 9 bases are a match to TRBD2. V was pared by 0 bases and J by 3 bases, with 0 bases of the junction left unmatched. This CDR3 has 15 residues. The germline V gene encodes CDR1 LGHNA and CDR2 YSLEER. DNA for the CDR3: TGCGCCAGCAGCCAAGATAGCGGGAGCTACAATGAGCAGTTCTTC. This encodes CASSQDSGSYNEQFF.

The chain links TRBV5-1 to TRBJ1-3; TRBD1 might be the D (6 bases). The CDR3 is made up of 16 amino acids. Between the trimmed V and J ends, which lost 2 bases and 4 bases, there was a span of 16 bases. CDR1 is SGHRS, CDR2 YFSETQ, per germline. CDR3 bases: TGCGCCAGCAGCTTACAGCCAGGGGCGTCCGGAAACACCATATATTTT. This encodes CASSLQPGASGNTIYF.

CDR3 loop: CAISQDRVDGYTF. CDR3 in DNA: TGTGCCATCAGTCAGGACAGGGTAGATGGCTACACCTTC. The chain combines TRBV10-3 with TRBJ1-2, with TRBD1 identical over 8 bases. The CDR3 totals 13 residues. V dropped 5 bases and J dropped 6; count of bases not matched to a gene: 5. CDR1 and CDR2 from the germline V gene are ENHRY and SYGVKD.

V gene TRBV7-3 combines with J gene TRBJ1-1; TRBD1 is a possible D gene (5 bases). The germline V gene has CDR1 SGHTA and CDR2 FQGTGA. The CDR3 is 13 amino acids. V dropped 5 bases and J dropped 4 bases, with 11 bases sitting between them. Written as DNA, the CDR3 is TGTGCCAGCAGCCCTCAGGGAGGCACTGAAGCTTTCTTT. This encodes CASSPQGGTEAFF. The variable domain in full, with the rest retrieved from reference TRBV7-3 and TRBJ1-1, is GAGVSQTPSNKVTEKGKYVELRCDPISGHTALYWYRQSLGQGPEFLIYFQGTGAADDSGLPNDRFFAVRPEGSVSTLKIQRTERGDSAVYLCASSPQGGTEAFFGQGTRLTVV.

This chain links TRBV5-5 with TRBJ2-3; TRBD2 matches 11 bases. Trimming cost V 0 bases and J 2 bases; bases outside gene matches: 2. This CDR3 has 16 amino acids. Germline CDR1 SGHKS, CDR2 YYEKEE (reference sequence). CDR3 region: CASSLGGLADTDTQYF. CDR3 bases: TGTGCCAGCAGCTTGGGGGGACTAGCGGACACAGATACGCAGTATTTT.

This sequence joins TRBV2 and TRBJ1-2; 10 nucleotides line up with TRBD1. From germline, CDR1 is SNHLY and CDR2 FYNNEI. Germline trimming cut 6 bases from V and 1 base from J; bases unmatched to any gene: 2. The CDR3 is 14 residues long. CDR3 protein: CASSDRGLNYGYTF. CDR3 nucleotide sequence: TGTGCCAGCAGCGACAGGGGGCTTAACTATGGCTACACCTTC.

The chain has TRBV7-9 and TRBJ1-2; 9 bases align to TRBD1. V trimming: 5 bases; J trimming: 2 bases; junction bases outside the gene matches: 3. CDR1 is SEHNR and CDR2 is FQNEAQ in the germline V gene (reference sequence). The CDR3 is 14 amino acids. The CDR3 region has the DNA TGTGCCAGCAGCCGGGACAGGGCCAACTATGGCTACACCTTC. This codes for CASSRDRANYGYTF. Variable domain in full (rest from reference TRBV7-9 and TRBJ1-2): DTGVSQNPRHKITKRGQNVTFRCDPISEHNRLYWYRQTLGQGPEFLTYFQNEAQLEKSRLLSDRFSAERPKGSFSTLEIQRTEQGDSAMYLCASSRDRANYGYTFGSGTRLTVV.

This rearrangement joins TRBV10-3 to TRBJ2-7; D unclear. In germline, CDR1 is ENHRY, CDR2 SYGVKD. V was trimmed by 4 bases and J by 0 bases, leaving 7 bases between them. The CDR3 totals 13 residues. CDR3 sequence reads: CAISAGVSYEQYF. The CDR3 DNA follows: TGTGCCATCAGTGCTGGAGTCTCCTACGAGCAGTACTTC.

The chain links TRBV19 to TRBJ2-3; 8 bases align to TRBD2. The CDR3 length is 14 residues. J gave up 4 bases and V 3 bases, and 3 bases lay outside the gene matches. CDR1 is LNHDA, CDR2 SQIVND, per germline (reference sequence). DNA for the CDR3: TGTGCCAGTAGTATCCGGGGGGGCTCAGATACGCAGTATTTT. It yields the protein CASSIRGGSDTQYF.

The CDR3 reads CASSRDRADEKLFF. The CDR3, as DNA: TGTGCCAGCAGCCGGGACAGGGCAGATGAAAAACTGTTTTTT. The chain combines TRBV5-8 with TRBJ1-4; 9 positions match TRBD1. V gave up 4 bases and J gave up 6 bases; unmatched junction bases: 4. The CDR3 spans 14 residues. CDR1 and CDR2 from the germline V gene are SGHTS and YDEGEE.

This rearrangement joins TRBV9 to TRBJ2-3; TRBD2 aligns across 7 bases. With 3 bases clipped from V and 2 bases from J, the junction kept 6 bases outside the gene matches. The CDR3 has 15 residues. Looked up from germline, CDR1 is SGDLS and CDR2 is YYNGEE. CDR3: CASSASGSFTDTQYF. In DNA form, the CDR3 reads TGTGCCAGCAGCGCTAGCGGCTCTTTCACAGATACGCAGTATTTT. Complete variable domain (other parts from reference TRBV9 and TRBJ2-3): DSGVTQTPKHLITATGQRVTLRCSPRSGDLSVYWYQQSLDQGLQFLIQYYNGEERAKGNILERFSAQQFPDLHSELNLSSLELGDSALYFCASSASGSFTDTQYFGPGTRLTVL.

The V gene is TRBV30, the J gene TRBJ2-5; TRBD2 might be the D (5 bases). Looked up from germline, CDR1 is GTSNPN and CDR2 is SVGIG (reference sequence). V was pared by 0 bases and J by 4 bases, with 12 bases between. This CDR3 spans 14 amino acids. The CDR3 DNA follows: TGTGCCTGGAGTGTACTAGGCGGCCGAGAGACCCAGTACTTC. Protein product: CAWSVLGGRETQYF.

In DNA form, the CDR3 reads TGCGCCAGCAGCTTGGACAGTTCCACCGGGGAGCTGTTTTTT. Translated, it gives CASSLDSSTGELFF. The chain has TRBV5-1 and TRBJ2-2; no definite D call. With 0 bases removed from V and 4 bases from J, the gap between germline ends came to 7 bases. CDR3 length: 14 amino acids. The germline V gene encodes CDR1 SGHRS and CDR2 YFSETQ.